The 27 T cell receptor beta chains given below trace back to one sample, sequenced in a study of cytomegalovirus exposure and HLA in healthy donors. Primers included in the PCR were 60 Vbeta and 13 Jbeta primers. Profiling relied on immunoSEQ multiplex PCR, and the TCRdb table lists in-frame clones only, not all of them. This table has 180,000 or so clones, 76% appearing once. Input material: PBMCs. These receptors were taken from a female donor in good health and CMV-seronegative.

V gene TRBV15 combines with J gene TRBJ2-7; D perhaps matches TRBD2 (6 bases). The length of the CDR3 is 15 residues. V shed 0 bases and J shed 4 bases, with 13 bases lying between them. Germline-derived CDR1 and CDR2 are LNHNV and YYDKDF (reference sequence). The chain's CDR3 is CATSRDPGEGYEQYF. In DNA, the CDR3 is TGTGCCACCAGCAGAGACCCGGGGGAAGGGTACGAGCAGTACTTC.

Only a few counts were recorded for this clone. The chain employs TRBV9 and TRBJ2-2, with 8 bases lining up with TRBD2. There are 16 residues in the CDR3. Germline values: CDR1 SGDLS, CDR2 YYNGEE. V dropped 6 bases and J dropped 3; count of bases not matched to a gene: 10. The CDR3 nucleotides read TGTGCCAGCACAGTTTCGGCGGGAGGCGACACCGGGGAGCTGTTTTTT. Its protein product is CASTVSAGGDTGELFF. Based on the CDR3 plus reference TRBV9 and TRBJ2-2, the full variable domain is DSGVTQTPKHLITATGQRVTLRCSPRSGDLSVYWYQQSLDQGLQFLIQYYNGEERAKGNILERFSAQQFPDLHSELNLSSLELGDSALYFCASTVSAGGDTGELFFGEGSRLTVL.

The CDR3 nucleotides read TGTGCCAGCAGTGTCGGAAGGGGGGGCGCTGAAGCTTTCTTT. Its protein is CASSVGRGGAEAFF. The V and J genes are TRBV6-4 and TRBJ1-1; the D gene is possibly TRBD1 (6 bases). Germline V gene data show CDR1 as MRHNA and CDR2 as SNTAGT. There are 14 residues in the CDR3. V was clipped by 4 bases and J by 6 bases, with 15 bases between them.

The V and J genes are TRBV14 and TRBJ1-6; a weak D match, TRBD1 (6 bases). V was trimmed by 5 bases and J by 7 bases, leaving 12 bases between them. The length of the CDR3 is 14 residues. Germline V lookup: CDR1 SGHDN, CDR2 FVKESK. This CDR3 reads CASSGGGANSPLHF. CDR3 coding DNA: TGTGCCAGCAGCGGGGGGGGCGCGAATTCACCCCTCCACTTT. The whole variable domain, filled in from reference TRBV14 and TRBJ1-6, reads EAGVTQFPSHSVIEKGQTVTLRCDPISGHDNLYWYRRVMGKEIKFLLHFVKESKQDESGMPNNRFLAERTGGTYSTLKVQPAELEDSGVYFCASSGGGANSPLHFGNGTRLTVT.

This sequence joins TRBV5-1 and TRBJ2-3; 11 nucleotides align to TRBD2. Germline lookup yields CDR1 SGHRS and CDR2 YFSETQ. Germline trimming cut 1 base from V and 6 bases from J; bases unmatched to any gene: 4. CDR3 length: 15 amino acids. For the CDR3, the DNA is TGCGCCAGCAGCTTGACTAGCGGGAGCGGTGATACGCAGTATTTT. Translated: CASSLTSGSGDTQYF.

The chain uses TRBV27 and TRBJ2-1; TRBD2 aligns across 8 bases. This CDR3 region has 17 residues. Trimming took 1 base from V and 8 from J; bases not matched to a gene: 13. Germline V lookup: CDR1 MNHEY, CDR2 SMNVEV (reference sequence). The CDR3 region is CASSLWGGGGHGDEQFF. DNA for the CDR3: TGTGCCAGCAGTTTATGGGGGGGCGGGGGGCACGGCGATGAGCAGTTCTTC.

Notes on this clone: At one boundary the junction diverges from the germline segment, which might be a read error. The V gene is TRBV7-3, the J gene TRBJ1-2; D not certain. In germline, CDR1 is SGHTA, CDR2 FQGTGA. There are 15 residues in the CDR3. In DNA form, the CDR3 reads TGTTCCAGCAGCTCGGGAGAGGGCCGGGGCTATGGCTACACCTTC. Amino acids: CSSSSGEGRGYGYTF.

The V call is TRBV10-3, the J call TRBJ1-2; 10 positions match TRBD1. CDR3 length: 15 amino acids. V lost 4 bases and J lost 3; bases outside the gene matches: 5. Germline CDR1 is ENHRY and CDR2 is SYGVKD. This CDR3 reads CAISGGQGSDYGYTF. The CDR3 nucleotides read TGTGCCATCAGTGGGGGACAGGGGTCTGACTATGGCTACACCTTC.

The genes are TRBV12-5 and TRBJ1-2; perhaps TRBD1 as D (6 bases). The germline V gene encodes CDR1 LGHNT and CDR2 FRNRAP. The CDR3 contains 16 residues. Between the trimmed V and J ends, which lost 0 bases and 3 bases, there was a span of 14 bases. CDR3 amino acids: CASGLVLGPGDYGYTF. CDR3 coding DNA: TGTGCTAGTGGTTTGGTCCTAGGACCAGGGGACTATGGCTACACCTTC.

This chain joins TRBV9 and TRBJ1-2, with 7 bases lining up with TRBD1. CDR3 length: 14 residues. Unmatched junction bases numbered 11, after V lost 4 bases and J lost 8 bases. Germline-derived CDR1 and CDR2 are SGDLS and YYNGEE. CDR3 sequence: CASSPTTGLGGYTF. The CDR3 DNA sequence: TGTGCCAGCAGCCCTACGACAGGGCTAGGAGGCTACACCTTC. The full variable domain, in which reference TRBV9 and TRBJ1-2 provide the parts outside the CDR3, is DSGVTQTPKHLITATGQRVTLRCSPRSGDLSVYWYQQSLDQGLQFLIQYYNGEERAKGNILERFSAQQFPDLHSELNLSSLELGDSALYFCASSPTTGLGGYTFGSGTRLTVV.

The V and J genes are TRBV6-5 and TRBJ2-7; 11 nucleotides match TRBD1. Germline CDR1 and CDR2: MNHEY and SVGAGI. The CDR3 length is 13 residues. The trim removed 10 bases at V and 3 bases at J, leaving 5 bases unmatched. The CDR3 bases are TGTGCCACCGGGACAGGGGGGAGCTACGAGCAGTACTTC. This encodes CATGTGGSYEQYF.

V gene TRBV4-3 combines with J gene TRBJ2-7; 11 nucleotides match TRBD1. This CDR3 region has 15 residues. Germline trimming cut 0 bases from V and 4 bases from J; bases unmatched to any gene: 2. The germline CDR1 and CDR2 sequences are LGHNA and YSLEER. CDR3 DNA sequence: TGCGCCAGCAGCCAAGATAGGGACAGGGGGTACGAGCAGTACTTC. This codes for CASSQDRDRGYEQYF.

The V and J genes are TRBV10-3 and TRBJ2-1; TRBD2 agrees at 8 bases. J lost 8 bases, V lost 10 bases, and 10 bases had no gene match. The CDR3 is made up of 13 amino acids. Germline V gene sequence: CDR1 ENHRY, CDR2 SYGVKD. DNA for the CDR3: TGTGCCACGGGAGGGCCCGTCGGCGATGAGCAGTTCTTC. This sequence encodes CATGGPVGDEQFF.

V usage is TRBV7-8 and J usage is TRBJ2-1; D perhaps matches TRBD2 (6 bases). The V gene's germline CDR1 is SGHVS and CDR2 FQNEAQ. This CDR3 is built from 17 residues. V was pared by 1 base and J by 2 bases, with 15 bases between. The CDR3 region is CASSLVSQRAPYNEQFF. As DNA, the CDR3 is TGTGCCAGCAGCTTAGTGTCCCAGCGGGCTCCCTACAATGAGCAGTTCTTC.

The V gene is TRBV28, the J gene TRBJ1-2; a weak D match, TRBD1 (6 bases). Germline V gene lookup returns CDR1 MDHEN and CDR2 SYDVKM. There are 12 residues in the CDR3. The V gene lost 6 bases and the J gene lost 8 bases, with 13 bases spanning the gap. CDR3 bases: TGTGCCAGCAGCGTTACAGGGACCGGCTACACCTTC. It is translated as CASSVTGTGYTF.

The chain employs TRBV27 and TRBJ2-7; D gene uncertain. CDR3 length equals 13 residues. V lost 8 bases to trimming and J lost 2 bases, with 13 bases between them. The germline V gene has CDR1 MNHEY and CDR2 SMNVEV (reference sequence). The CDR3 sequence is CASDPTETYEQYF. In DNA, the CDR3 is TGTGCCAGCGACCCGACTGAAACCTACGAGCAGTACTTC.

As to this clone: One end of the junction fails to match germline, which may point to a read error. This chain links TRBV19 with TRBJ2-6, with a tentative D call TRBD1 (5 bases). CDR1 and CDR2 from the germline V gene are LNHDA and SQIVND (reference sequence). The CDR3 sequence is 17 residues long. The CDR3 DNA is TGTGCCAGTAGTATAGGTCTGGGAAGCTCTGGGGCCAACGGCCTGACTTTC. Translated, it gives CASSIGLGSSGANGLTF.

The J gene is TRBJ2-1, the V gene TRBV7-9; 12 positions agree with TRBD2. V lost 7 bases and J lost 7; bases outside the gene matches: 5. The germline gives CDR1 SEHNR, CDR2 FQNEAQ (reference sequence). The CDR3 consists of 14 residues. This chain's CDR3 is CASTPSGGANEQFF. The CDR3 DNA reads TGTGCCAGCACTCCTAGCGGGGGGGCTAATGAGCAGTTCTTC. The full variable domain, its missing parts supplied by reference TRBV7-9 and TRBJ2-1, is DTGVSQNPRHKITKRGQNVTFRCDPISEHNRLYWYRQTLGQGPEFLTYFQNEAQLEKSRLLSDRFSAERPKGSFSTLEIQRTEQGDSAMYLCASTPSGGANEQFFGPGTRLTVL.

This chain joins TRBV28 and TRBJ1-1; possible D gene TRBD1, 6 bases. The CDR3 is 15 amino acids. Germline loops: CDR1 MDHEN, CDR2 SYDVKM. V lost 3 bases and J 1 base, leaving 12 bases between the germline ends. The CDR3 here is CASSFYRVGNTEAFF. The CDR3 nucleotides are TGTGCCAGCAGTTTCTACAGGGTAGGGAACACTGAAGCTTTCTTT.

The chain is built from TRBV6-1 and TRBJ2-2; 11 bases are shared with TRBD1. Germline V gene lookup returns CDR1 MNHNS and CDR2 SASEGT. This CDR3 contains 15 residues. After removal of 6 bases from V and 7 bases from J, the junction contained 7 bases not matched to a gene. CDR3 sequence: CASRGDRGYSGELFF. The CDR3 DNA reads as TGTGCCAGCAGGGGGGACAGGGGGTACAGCGGGGAGCTGTTTTTT.

The gene calls are TRBV9 and TRBJ1-4, with 9 bases aligning to TRBD1. Trimming cost V 3 bases and J 10 bases; bases outside gene matches: 10. This CDR3 region has 15 residues. Germline values: CDR1 SGDLS, CDR2 YYNGEE. For the CDR3, the DNA is TGTGCCAGCAGCGCTACAGGGGGCTCCCGAGGAAAACTGTTTTTT. Translating it yields CASSATGGSRGKLFF.

This clone was seen just once. This chain uses TRBV29-1 with TRBJ2-7, with D possibly matching TRBD1 (5 bases). CDR1 SQVTM and CDR2 ANQGSEA come from the germline V gene. CDR3 length: 14 amino acids. The V end was cut by 5 bases, the J end by 0 bases, with 14 bases between. The CDR3 region is CSVKSQGYSYEQYF. The CDR3, as DNA: TGCAGCGTTAAATCTCAGGGCTACTCCTACGAGCAGTACTTC.

This clone has just a few counts. The rearrangement joins TRBV19 to TRBJ2-5; a possible D gene is TRBD2 (6 bases). V was trimmed by 4 bases and J by 2 bases, leaving 17 bases between them. This CDR3 region has 16 residues. CDR1 is LNHDA, CDR2 SQIVND, per germline (reference sequence). The CDR3 reads CASSRDGRGGQETQYF. The CDR3 DNA reads TGTGCCAGTAGTAGGGACGGGCGGGGAGGACAAGAGACCCAGTACTTC.

About this clone itself: The junction does not match germline at one end; this may be a read error. CDR3 region: CASSPGLWRVTLF. In DNA, the CDR3 is TGTGCCAGCTCACCAGGACTTTGGAGGGTTACTCTCTTC. This rearrangement joins TRBV18 to TRBJ2-1; a weak D match, TRBD2 (6 bases). CDR1 and CDR2 (germline): KGHSH, LQKENI. This CDR3 spans 13 amino acids.

The table lists this clone with a few counts. The chain has TRBV19 and TRBJ1-2; 8 bases align to TRBD1. Germline CDR1 is LNHDA and CDR2 is SQIVND (reference sequence). Trimming removed 4 bases from V and 0 bases from J; junction bases left unmatched: 7. This CDR3 contains 16 residues. The DNA for the CDR3 is TGTGCCAGTAGTAGACCTCCGACAGGGGCTAACTATGGCTACACCTTC. Its translation: CASSRPPTGANYGYTF.

The CDR3 loop reads CASSQGERGLEAFF. The CDR3 nucleotides are TGCGCCAGCAGCCAAGGAGAGAGAGGGCTTGAGGCTTTCTTT. The J gene is TRBJ1-1, the V gene TRBV4-3; D is ambiguous. The CDR3 totals 14 residues. Germline CDR1 is LGHNA and CDR2 is YSLEER. Trimming removed 1 base at V and 11 bases at J, with 17 bases between.

The chain has TRBV9 and TRBJ2-7; possibly TRBD2 for D (5 bases). This CDR3 spans 14 amino acids. V dropped 0 bases and J dropped 2 bases, with 9 bases sitting between them. Germline-derived CDR1 and CDR2 are SGDLS and YYNGEE. DNA for the CDR3: TGTGCCAGCAGCGTAGGATCTAGCCCCTACGAGCAGTACTTC. This gives the protein CASSVGSSPYEQYF.